This T cell receptor (beta chain) was sequenced for a study of T-cell reconstitution after alpha-beta-depleted transplantation in children. A library of TCRbeta sequences, prepared with unique molecular identifiers, was generated. TCRdb ran MiXCR on the PCR reads and lists one entry per CDR3 protein. The table lists nearly 550,000 distinct CDR3 sequences, approximately 20% of them singletons. V was trimmed by 5 bases and J by 1 base, leaving 8 bases between them. Germline lookup yields CDR1 KGHDR and CDR2 SFDVKD. The CDR3 contains 14 residues. The V gene is TRBV24-1, the J gene TRBJ2-1, with unresolved D. The clonotype was recovered from a human donor who donated a stem cell graft to a child with acute lymphoblastic leukemia. Here the sequenced sample was PBMCs from the stem cell graft donor, taken from the stem cell graft. The CDR3 sequence: CATSAARSYNEQFF. The CDR3 bases are TGTGCCACCAGTGCGGCGAGGTCCTACAATGAGCAGTTCTTC.